A single sample gave rise to the 19 T cell receptor beta chains below, sequenced in a study of multiple sclerosis patients with progressive multifocal leukoencephalopathy. Clones were sequenced by immunoSEQ multiplex PCR, and TCRdb holds only the in-frame ones, with some missing. The sample lists tens of thousands of clones, 88% seen once, with around 0.96% in the top ten. The sample's time point: before natalizumab initiation. Sequenced input: PBMCs. Source of these receptors: a human donor with multiple sclerosis.

V usage is TRBV27 and J usage is TRBJ1-4, with D uncertain. Looked up from germline, CDR1 is MNHEY and CDR2 is SMNVEV (reference sequence). The V end lost 5 bases, the J end lost 0 bases, and 10 bases lay between the germline ends. There are 15 residues in the CDR3. DNA of the CDR3: TGTGCCAGCAGTCTGTACGGCCCAACTAATGAAAAACTGTTTTTT. It yields the protein CASSLYGPTNEKLFF.

The chain couples TRBV11-2 to TRBJ2-7; D gene unclear. CDR3 size: 11 residues. Germline CDR1 and CDR2: SGHAT and FQNNGV. V lost 5 bases and J 5 bases, leaving 7 bases between the germline ends. The CDR3 DNA sequence: TGTGCCAGCAGCCGACGGGACGAGCAGTACTTC. Protein sequence: CASSRRDEQYF.

J is TRBJ2-1 and V is TRBV28; D unclear. CDR3 length equals 11 residues. Germline CDR1 is MDHEN and CDR2 is SYDVKM. The V gene lost 5 bases and the J gene lost 10 bases, with 9 bases spanning the gap. As DNA, the CDR3 is TGTGCCAGCAGTACATCTTGGGAGCAGTTCTTC. Encoded protein: CASSTSWEQFF.

This chain links TRBV4-3 with TRBJ2-2; no reliable D call. The germline CDR1 and CDR2 sequences are LGHNA and YSLEER. V was shortened by 0 bases and J by 2 bases, with 10 bases between the two germline ends. The CDR3 runs to 16 residues. CDR3 residues: CASSQDPQINTGELFF. In DNA form, the CDR3 reads TGCGCCAGCAGCCAAGATCCCCAAATAAACACCGGGGAGCTGTTTTTT.

The chain links TRBV5-6 to TRBJ1-1, with a tentative D call TRBD1 (5 bases). The CDR3 is made up of 17 amino acids. Germline CDR1 SGHDT, CDR2 YYEEEE. V gave up 0 bases and J gave up 3 bases, with 18 bases separating them. This chain's CDR3 is CASSLAEAAWGDTEAFF. As DNA, the CDR3 is TGTGCCAGCAGCTTGGCGGAGGCGGCTTGGGGGGACACTGAAGCTTTCTTT.

The chain's CDR3 is CASSNGQGRGNTIYF. CDR3 sequence (DNA): TGTGCCAGCAGTAACGGACAGGGCCGTGGAAACACCATATATTTT. The chain joins TRBV6-5 to TRBJ1-3; TRBD1 aligns across 8 bases. This CDR3 spans 15 amino acids. CDR1 and CDR2 (germline): MNHEY, SVGAGI. V shed 5 bases and J 3 bases; nucleotides not matched to a gene: 6.

This chain uses TRBV5-4 with TRBJ2-3; maybe TRBD2 (7 bases). The CDR3 spans 15 residues. Germline V gene sequence: CDR1 SGHNT, CDR2 YYREEE (reference sequence). Trimming shortened V by 2 bases and J by 4 bases, and 14 bases separated the two germline ends. DNA of the CDR3: TGTGCCAGCAGCTTTTTTGGGGGGGCCCCAGATACGCAGTATTTT. This encodes CASSFFGGAPDTQYF.

The rearrangement uses TRBV6-1 and TRBJ2-2; TRBD1 aligns across 7 bases. The V gene end was trimmed by 7 bases and the J gene end by 6 bases; junction bases not matched to a gene: 5. CDR1 and CDR2 from the germline V gene are MNHNS and SASEGT. The CDR3 runs to 13 residues. DNA of the CDR3: TGTGCCAGCACTGGGACAGATTCCGGGGAGCTGTTTTTT. Translation: CASTGTDSGELFF.

The V gene is TRBV2, the J gene TRBJ2-5; 12 nucleotides line up with TRBD2. Losses at the gene ends were 4 bases for V and 1 base for J; bases not matched to a gene: 1. Germline V lookup: CDR1 SNHLY, CDR2 FYNNEI. CDR3 length: 15 amino acids. CDR3 DNA: TGTGCCAGCAGTGGACTAGCGGGGGTCCAAGAGACCCAGTACTTC. The encoded protein is CASSGLAGVQETQYF.

The genes are TRBV7-9 and TRBJ1-5, with D uncertain. This CDR3 is 13 amino acids long. Between the trimmed V and J ends, which lost 2 bases and 6 bases, there was a span of 8 bases. CDR1 is SEHNR and CDR2 is FQNEAQ in the germline V gene (reference sequence). The CDR3 protein is CASSLTVGQPQHF. CDR3 nucleotides: TGTGCCAGCAGCTTAACCGTAGGTCAGCCCCAGCATTTT. The whole variable domain, remainder taken from reference TRBV7-9 and TRBJ1-5, is DTGVSQNPRHKITKRGQNVTFRCDPISEHNRLYWYRQTLGQGPEFLTYFQNEAQLEKSRLLSDRFSAERPKGSFSTLEIQRTEQGDSAMYLCASSLTVGQPQHFGDGTRLSIL.

The chain has TRBV10-1 and TRBJ2-1, with D hard to call. Germline CDR1 reads WNHNN; CDR2 reads SYGVQD (reference sequence). V lost 2 bases and J 2 bases, leaving 4 bases between the germline ends. The CDR3 loop spans 13 amino acids. DNA of the CDR3: TGCGCCAGCAGTGAGCAGCCCTACAATGAGCAGTTCTTC. This translates into CASSEQPYNEQFF.

The table lists this clone with a count of one. As DNA, the CDR3 is TGTGCCAGCAGTTTAGGTTCAGGGCGCGACTATGGCTACACCTTC. This encodes CASSLGSGRDYGYTF. This rearrangement joins TRBV28 to TRBJ1-2; tentatively, D is TRBD1 (5 bases). The V gene's germline CDR1 is MDHEN and CDR2 SYDVKM. Trimming took off 2 bases at V and 3 bases at J, with 13 bases between the two ends. The CDR3 length is 15 residues.

The chain has TRBV5-1 and TRBJ2-7; no clear D gene. V lost 4 bases and J 2 bases, leaving 10 bases between the germline ends. The germline CDR1 and CDR2 sequences are SGHRS and YFSETQ. This CDR3 comprises 13 residues. CDR3 loop: CASSPTGAYEQYF. The CDR3 region has the DNA TGCGCCAGCAGCCCCACTGGGGCCTACGAGCAGTACTTC.

The V and J genes are TRBV18 and TRBJ1-1, with no clear D. Germline V lookup: CDR1 KGHSH, CDR2 LQKENI. Trimming removed 1 base at V and 0 bases at J, with 6 bases between. The CDR3 loop spans 14 amino acids. The CDR3 DNA sequence: TGTGCCAGCTCACCACTGCCACTGAACACTGAAGCTTTCTTT. Its protein is CASSPLPLNTEAFF.

The chain has TRBV27 and TRBJ2-1; 8 bases fit TRBD2. CDR1 MNHEY and CDR2 SMNVEV come from the germline V gene (reference sequence). The CDR3 loop spans 15 amino acids. V was pared by 3 bases and J by 3 bases, with 4 bases of the junction left unmatched. The CDR3 spells CASSFRSGDYNEQFF. The DNA of the CDR3 is TGTGCCAGCAGTTTTCGTAGCGGGGACTACAATGAGCAGTTCTTC.

This clone came up once. At the DNA level, this CDR3 is encoded by other sequences in the same sample as well. This sequence joins TRBV11-2 and TRBJ2-5; D remains unclear. Germline V gives CDR1 SGHAT, CDR2 FQNNGV. CDR3 size: 13 residues. Trimming removed 5 bases at V and 7 bases at J, with 14 bases between. CDR3 sequence: CASSLGRWRTQYF. The CDR3 coding sequence is TGTGCCAGCAGCCTAGGGCGATGGAGGACCCAGTACTTC.

The chain uses TRBV10-3 and TRBJ1-1; the D gene is possibly TRBD1 (5 bases). The CDR3 sequence is 15 residues long. CDR1 ENHRY and CDR2 SYGVKD come from the germline V gene. The V end was cut by 3 bases, the J end by 1 base, with 12 bases between. CDR3 bases: TGTGCCATCAGTGAAAAAGGGACCGCGAACACTGAAGCTTTCTTT. Translated: CAISEKGTANTEAFF.

The chain is built from TRBV5-4 and TRBJ1-2; tentative D call: TRBD1 (6 bases). In germline, CDR1 is SGHNT, CDR2 YYREEE (reference sequence). The germline V and J ends were trimmed by 2 bases and 5 bases, with 25 bases remaining between them. CDR3 size: 18 residues. CDR3 sequence (DNA): TGTGCCAGCAGCTTAGGGGGGCCTCGGGTCCGGGGAAGTTATGGCTACACCTTC. This gives the protein CASSLGGPRVRGSYGYTF.

The chain links TRBV6-5 to TRBJ1-1; D unresolved. The CDR3 runs 12 residues. The ends were cut back, 6 bases at V and 4 bases at J, with 9 bases in the middle. Per the germline V gene, CDR1 is MNHEY and CDR2 is SVGAGI. The CDR3 reads CASSSSGTEAFF. The CDR3 DNA follows: TGTGCCAGCAGCTCCTCCGGCACTGAAGCTTTCTTT.